These 8 T cell receptor beta chains were all obtained from the same sample, sequenced in a study of early stage breast cancer tumors. The protocol was immunoSEQ multiplex PCR, while the TCRdb copy is restricted to in-frame clones and leaves out a portion. This repertoire shows roughly 57,000 clones, around 90% found once; its top ten account for less than 5%. Sequences were obtained from blood. The receptors here all came from a person aged 65 to 85 with breast cancer.

The gene calls are TRBV6-6 and TRBJ2-5; D gene uncertain. V lost 2 bases, J lost 4 bases, and 14 bases lay in between. The germline V gene has CDR1 MNHNY and CDR2 SVGAGI (reference sequence). The CDR3 extends over 15 amino acids. CDR3 coding DNA: TGTGCCAGCAGTTACCCCCAGTCGGCGGCAGAGACCCAGTACTTC. Protein product: CASSYPQSAAETQYF.

The chain employs TRBV6-6 and TRBJ1-6; D unresolved. V was shortened by 3 bases and J by 0 bases, with 6 bases between the two germline ends. The CDR3 runs 15 residues. Germline lookup yields CDR1 MNHNY and CDR2 SVGAGI (reference sequence). Written as DNA, the CDR3 is TGTGCCAGCAGTTATGAGGTCTCCTATAATTCACCCCTCCACTTT. It yields the protein CASSYEVSYNSPLHF.

The genes are TRBV5-1 and TRBJ2-5, with D possibly matching TRBD2 (5 bases). The germline V gene has CDR1 SGHRS and CDR2 YFSETQ. The CDR3 is 14 amino acids. Between the trimmed V and J ends, which lost 6 bases and 5 bases, there was a span of 17 bases. The CDR3 DNA reads as TGCGCCAGCACTTTCGGGATCCCAGAGGAGACCCAGTACTTC. Its translation: CASTFGIPEETQYF.

The chain employs TRBV25-1 and TRBJ1-1, with D unclear. Trimming took off 3 bases at V and 1 base at J, with 6 bases between the two ends. Germline CDR1 MGHDK, CDR2 SYGVNS. The CDR3 runs 13 residues. The CDR3 DNA reads as TGTGCCAGCAGTGACTCTTGGAACACTGAAGCTTTCTTT. This sequence encodes CASSDSWNTEAFF.

This chain joins TRBV28 and TRBJ2-3, with 7 bases fitting TRBD1. CDR3 size: 15 residues. Per the germline V gene, CDR1 is MDHEN and CDR2 is SYDVKM. The J segment lost 3 bases and the V segment lost 3 bases, leaving 6 bases of the junction unmatched. The CDR3 DNA reads TGTGCCAGCAGTTTTCCGGACAGGTTAACAGATACGCAGTATTTT. Protein product: CASSFPDRLTDTQYF.

The V call is TRBV19, the J call TRBJ2-5, with 12 bases that match TRBD2. Trimming took 5 bases from V and 3 from J; bases not matched to a gene: 7. CDR1 and CDR2 (germline): LNHDA, SQIVND (reference sequence). This CDR3 spans 16 amino acids. For the CDR3, the DNA is TGTGCCAGTAGTTTAAGACTAGCGGGAGTCAAAGAGACCCAGTACTTC. It codes for CASSLRLAGVKETQYF.

The chain carries TRBV5-1 and TRBJ2-3; TRBD2 might be the D (6 bases). This CDR3 contains 17 residues. Germline V CDR1 and CDR2: SGHRS, YFSETQ. Trimming stripped 4 bases from V and 1 base from J, with 19 bases between. Written as DNA, the CDR3 is TGCGCCAGCAGCATCCGGAGTGGGCGCGGGGGCACAGATACGCAGTATTTT. The encoded protein is CASSIRSGRGGTDTQYF. The complete variable domain, with remaining parts taken from reference TRBV5-1 and TRBJ2-3, reads KAGVTQTPRYLIKTRGQQVTLSCSPISGHRSVSWYQQTPGQGLQFLFEYFSETQRNKGNFPGRFSGRQFSNSRSEMNVSTLELGDSALYLCASSIRSGRGGTDTQYFGPGTRLTVL.

The rearrangement uses TRBV5-8 and TRBJ1-2; possible D gene TRBD1, 6 bases. Germline V gene lookup returns CDR1 SGHTS and CDR2 YDEGEE. V lost 4 bases and J 0 bases, leaving 10 bases between the germline ends. The CDR3 is made up of 14 amino acids. CDR3 bases: TGTGCCAGCAGCCCCGGACAGTCTAACTATGGCTACACCTTC. Translating gives CASSPGQSNYGYTF.